Listed below are T cell receptor beta chains from one sample, sequenced in a study of CD8 T cells in ankylosing spondylitis. TCRdb processed the 5' RACE reads anew with MiXCR; each CDR3 protein has one entry. This table holds around 440,000 distinct CDR3 sequences, about a sixth found once. Sequenced: blood, either unsorted or a sorted T cell fraction (not recorded which). These receptors all come from a male donor with ankylosing spondylitis. Each CDR3 is given with its conserved first and last residue. The D gene is left open where the match is weak. A row's size may be missing; if present it is once, few, many or a size class.

15,TRBJ2-1,TRBV18,few,.,TGTGCCAGCTCACCGGTCGCGATCGATGCTGGTGAGCAGTTCTTC,CASSPVAIDAGEQFF
13,TRBJ2-1,TRBV20-1,.,.,TGCAGTGCTAAAGAGACAGTCTACAATGAGCAGTTCTTC,CSAKETVYNEQFF
19,TRBJ2-1,TRBV20-1,.,.,TGCAGTGCTACCTGCCGCGGGACAAACTGTTTAACGTTCTACAATGAGCAGTTCTTC,CSATCRGTNCLTFYNEQFF
16,TRBJ2-7,TRBV7-9,few,TRBD2,TGTGCCAGCAGCCCCGGACTAGCGGGGGACTTCTACGAGCAGTACTTC,CASSPGLAGDFYEQYF
14,TRBJ2-5,TRBV18,.,TRBD1,TGTGCCAGCTCACCTAACAGGGGTGGAGAGGCCCAGTACTTC,CASSPNRGGEAQYF
13,TRBJ2-7,TRBV5-6,few,.,TGTGCCAGCAGCTCTACATACTCCTACGAGCAGTACTTC,CASSSTYSYEQYF
13,TRBJ2-5,TRBV7-2,few,TRBD2,TGTGCCAGCAGCTTAGTCCGACTAGCTATCCAGTACTTC,CASSLVRLAIQYF
15,TRBJ1-6,TRBV9,.,.,TGTGCCAGCAGCGTAGGTCCCGACAGCAATTCACCCCTCCACTTT,CASSVGPDSNSPLHF
12,TRBJ1-2,TRBV28,.,.,TGTGCCAGCAGTTTACTGGAGGGCGGCTACACCTTC,CASSLLEGGYTF
13,TRBJ2-2,TRBV6-1,few,.,TGTGCCAGCAGTGAATTGCGGGCCGGGGAGCTGTTTTTT,CASSELRAGELFF
15,TRBJ1-1,TRBV18,.,.,TGTGCCAGCTCACCGGGCGTGTGGAAGAACACTGAAGCTTTCTTT,CASSPGVWKNTEAFF